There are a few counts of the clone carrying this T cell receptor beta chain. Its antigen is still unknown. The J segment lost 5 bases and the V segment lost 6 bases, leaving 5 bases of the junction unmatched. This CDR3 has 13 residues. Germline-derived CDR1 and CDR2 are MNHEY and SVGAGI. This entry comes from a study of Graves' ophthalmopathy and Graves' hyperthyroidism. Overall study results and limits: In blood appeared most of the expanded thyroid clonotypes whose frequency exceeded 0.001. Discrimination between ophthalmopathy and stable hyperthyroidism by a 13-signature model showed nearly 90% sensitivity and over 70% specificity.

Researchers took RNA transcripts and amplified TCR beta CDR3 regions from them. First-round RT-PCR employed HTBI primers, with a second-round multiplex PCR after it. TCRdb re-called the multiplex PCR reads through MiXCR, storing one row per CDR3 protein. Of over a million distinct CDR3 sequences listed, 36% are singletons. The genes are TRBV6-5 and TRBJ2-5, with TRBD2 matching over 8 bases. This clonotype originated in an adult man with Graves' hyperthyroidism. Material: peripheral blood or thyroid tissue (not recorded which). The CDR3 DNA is TGTGCCAGCAGGGTAGCGGGACGGGAGACCCAGTACTTC. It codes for CASRVAGRETQYF.